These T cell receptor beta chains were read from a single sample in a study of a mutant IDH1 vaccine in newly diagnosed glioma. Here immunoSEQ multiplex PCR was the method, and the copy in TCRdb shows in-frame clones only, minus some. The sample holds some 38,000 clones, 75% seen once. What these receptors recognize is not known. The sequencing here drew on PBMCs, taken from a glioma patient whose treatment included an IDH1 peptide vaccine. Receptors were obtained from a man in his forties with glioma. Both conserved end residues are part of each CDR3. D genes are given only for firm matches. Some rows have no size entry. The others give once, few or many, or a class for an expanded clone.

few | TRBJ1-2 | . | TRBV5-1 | CASSLEAGPNYGYTF | TGCGCCAGCAGCTTGGAAGCGGGGCCTAACTATGGCTACACCTTC
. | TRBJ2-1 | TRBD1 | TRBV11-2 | CASTPRQGPYNEQFF | TGTGCCAGCACCCCGAGACAGGGGCCCTACAATGAGCAGTTCTTC
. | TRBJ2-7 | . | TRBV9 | CASSGGGYEQYF | TGTGCCAGCAGTGGAGGGGGCTACGAGCAGTACTTC
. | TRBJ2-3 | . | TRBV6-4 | CASSPTGGATDTQYF | TGTGCCAGCAGCCCGACGGGCGGGGCCACAGATACGCAGTATTTT
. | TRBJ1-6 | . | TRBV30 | CAWTPGGNSPLHF | TGTGCCTGGACGCCGGGGGGGAATTCACCCCTCCACTTT
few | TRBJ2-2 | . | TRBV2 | CASSSSRGEPNTGELFF | TGTGCCAGCAGCTCATCCCGAGGGGAACCGAACACCGGGGAGCTGTTTTTT
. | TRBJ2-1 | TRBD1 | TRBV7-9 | CASSPGGPRNEQFF | TGTGCCAGCAGCCCAGGGGGCCCGCGAAATGAGCAGTTCTTC
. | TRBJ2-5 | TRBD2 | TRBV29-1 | CSFKGLAGRETQYF | TGCAGCTTTAAAGGACTAGCGGGAAGAGAGACCCAGTACTTC
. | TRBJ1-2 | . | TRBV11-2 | CASSMQGYGYTF | TGTGCCAGCAGCATGCAGGGGTATGGCTACACCTTC
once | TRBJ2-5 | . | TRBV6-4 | CASSAEEGGETQYF | TGTGCCAGCAGTGCCGAGGAGGGCGGGGAGACCCAGTACTTC
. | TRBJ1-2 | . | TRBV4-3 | CASSPRPRVPYTF | TGCGCCAGCAGCCCCAGACCCAGGGTGCCCTACACCTTC
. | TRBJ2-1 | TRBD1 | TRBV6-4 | CASSASEGAGNEQFF | TGTGCCAGCAGCGCCTCAGAGGGGGCTGGAAATGAGCAGTTCTTC
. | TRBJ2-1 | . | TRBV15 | CATSTSRASVPYNEQFF | TGTGCCACCAGCACCTCACGGGCTAGCGTTCCCTACAATGAGCAGTTCTTC
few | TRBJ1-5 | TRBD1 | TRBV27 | CASPGGVYQPQHF | TGTGCCAGCCCAGGGGGAGTCTATCAGCCCCAGCATTTT